This TCR beta chain came from a study of blood T cell repertoires in COVID-19. The overall study: PBMCs, B-cell-depleted T cells, or T cells were the source of the cDNA or gDNA that made up the material.

Trimming stripped 1 base from V and 12 bases from J, with 10 bases between. The CDR3 has 12 residues. CDR1 SGHAT and CDR2 FQNNGV come from the germline V gene. Libraries were prepared by immunoSEQ multiplex PCR; TCRdb keeps only in-frame clonotypes and omits some of them. The profile shows over 200,000 clones, about 90% of them singletons. Participants were aged 18 to 89 years from 24 US areas. Clinical history as reported by participants underpinned cohort assignment. The V gene is TRBV11-2, the J gene TRBJ2-1, with TRBD1 as a possible D gene (5 bases). Sequencing input: PBMCs or T cells enriched from blood (not recorded which). The origin of this receptor is a young man who had recovered from COVID-19. The CDR3 here is CASSLGGAPQFF. The CDR3 DNA sequence: TGTGCCAGCAGCTTAGGTGGGGCCCCGCAGTTCTTC.